The TCR beta chain under discussion was sequenced for a study of T cells after posttransplantation cyclophosphamide. Measured with immunoSEQ multiplex PCR; TCRdb has only the in-frame clones, and not every one. The sample has roughly 42,000 clones, none seen only once. At least ten counts were recorded for this clone. Germline CDR1 DFQATT, CDR2 SNEGSKA (reference sequence). This CDR3 has 11 residues. V was clipped by 7 bases and J by 2 bases, with 8 bases between them. This TCR derives from a woman between 45 and 65 years old in good health and a related stem cell transplant donor. The sequenced sample was PBMCs. The rearrangement links TRBV20-1 to TRBJ1-2; no clear D. The DNA for the CDR3 is TGCAGTGGAACACCAAACTATGGCTACACCTTC. Translation gives CSGTPNYGYTF.